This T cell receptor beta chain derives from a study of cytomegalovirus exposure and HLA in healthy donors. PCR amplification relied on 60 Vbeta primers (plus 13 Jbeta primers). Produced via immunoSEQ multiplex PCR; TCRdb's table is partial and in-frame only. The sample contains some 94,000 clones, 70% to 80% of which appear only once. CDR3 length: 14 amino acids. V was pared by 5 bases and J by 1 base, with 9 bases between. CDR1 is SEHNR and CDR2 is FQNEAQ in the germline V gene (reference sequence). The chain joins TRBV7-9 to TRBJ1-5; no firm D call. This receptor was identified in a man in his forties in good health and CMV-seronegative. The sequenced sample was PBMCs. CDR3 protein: CASSRGNSNQPQHF. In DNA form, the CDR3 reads TGTGCCAGCAGCCGCGGAAACAGCAATCAGCCCCAGCATTTT.